This is a list of T cell receptor beta chains from one sample in a study of T cell changes during pregnancy in multiple sclerosis. Clones were sequenced by immunoSEQ multiplex PCR, and TCRdb holds only the in-frame ones, with some missing. Of around 25,000 clones listed, more than 70% are singletons. The sequencing used CD8+ T cells from peripheral blood mononuclear cells, collected in the second trimester of pregnancy. All receptors derive from a female donor with multiple sclerosis, enrolled in a pregnancy study. The CDR3 runs from the conserved cysteine through the conserved F or W. D genes are given only for firm matches. Clone size is shown for a subset of rows, as once, few, many or a class of expanded clone.

j_call v_call d_call clone_size cdr3_nt cdr3_aa
TRBJ2-7 TRBV2 TRBD2 NA TGTGCCAGCAGTTGGTATCTAGCGGGGGGGAAGGACGAGCAGTACTTC CASSWYLAGGKDEQYF
TRBJ1-2 TRBV19 TRBD1 NA TGTGCCAGTAGTGGGATCGGCAGGGACAGCTATGGCTACACCTTC CASSGIGRDSYGYTF
TRBJ1-2 TRBV4-1 NA NA TGCGCCAGCAGACCGACAGCATCTAACTATGGCTACACCTTC CASRPTASNYGYTF
TRBJ2-7 TRBV27 TRBD2 NA TGTGCCAGCAGTTTCGGGGGGGTTTTAGGCGAGCAGTACTTC CASSFGGVLGEQYF
TRBJ2-2 TRBV28 NA NA TGTGCCAGCAGTTTACTAGGGAACACCGGGGAGCTGTTTTTT CASSLLGNTGELFF
TRBJ2-1 TRBV9 TRBD2 NA TGTGCCAGCAGCGCAATGACTAGCGGGGGGGGTAACAATGAGCAGTTCTTC CASSAMTSGGGNNEQFF
TRBJ1-1 TRBV6-5 NA NA TGTGCCAGCAGTTACGGGGGGGCCAACGCTGAAGCTTTCTTT CASSYGGANAEAFF
TRBJ2-1 TRBV6-5 NA NA TGTGCCAGCAGTGCTCGGGGTTTGTACAATGAGCAGTTCTTC CASSARGLYNEQFF
TRBJ1-1 TRBV6-5 TRBD1 NA TGTGCCAGCCAGGGGGCATTATACACTGAAGCTTTCTTT CASQGALYTEAFF
TRBJ2-2 TRBV27 NA NA TGTGCCAGCAGTTTATATGGACAGATCCCGAACACCGGGGAGCTGTTTTTT CASSLYGQIPNTGELFF
TRBJ2-5 TRBV2 TRBD2 NA TGTGCCAGCAGTGCCCCTGCTCTAGCGGGGTACCAAGAGACCCAGTACTTC CASSAPALAGYQETQYF
TRBJ2-2 TRBV11-2 NA NA TGTGCCAGCAGCTTATTGCCAGGGGCCAACACCGGGGAGCTGTTTTTT CASSLLPGANTGELFF
TRBJ2-3 TRBV5-4 TRBD2 NA TGTGCCAGCAGCTTTCGCGGGGGGGCTACAGATACGCAGTATTTT CASSFRGGATDTQYF
TRBJ1-6 TRBV4-3 TRBD1 once TGCGCCAGCAGCCAAGATTGGGACAGTCTTAATTCACCCCTCCACTTT CASSQDWDSLNSPLHF
TRBJ1-1 TRBV7-9 NA NA TGTGCCAGCAGCTTAGTGGCAGATGGTCGAGCTTTCTTT CASSLVADGRAFF
TRBJ1-2 TRBV6-1 TRBD1 NA TGTGCCAGCAGACCGACAGGGGTGGACGGCTACACCTTC CASRPTGVDGYTF
TRBJ2-7 TRBV10-3 TRBD2 NA TGTGCCATCAGGCCGGGACTAGCGGGGGACGAGCAGTACTTC CAIRPGLAGDEQYF
TRBJ1-5 TRBV19 NA NA TGTGCCAGTGCTGACAGGCGGGGCAATCAGCCCCAGCATTTT CASADRRGNQPQHF
TRBJ2-7 TRBV7-2 NA once TGTGCCAGCAGCTTAACGATCGGCGGCAGTCGAGGCGAGCAGTACTTC CASSLTIGGSRGEQYF
TRBJ2-1 TRBV9 TRBD2 few TGTGCCAGCAGCTCACTCCCCGGGACTAGCGGCGATGAGCAGTTCTTC CASSSLPGTSGDEQFF
TRBJ1-2 TRBV27 TRBD1 NA TGTGCCAGCAGTCCCGGGACAGGGGGATGGGGCGCGAATGGCTACACCTTC CASSPGTGGWGANGYTF
TRBJ1-1 TRBV21-1 NA NA TGTGCCAGCAGCAAACGTGCAGGGGGCTGCACTGAAGCTTTCTTT CASSKRAGGCTEAFF
TRBJ2-3 TRBV6-4 NA NA TGTGCCAGCAGTGGGGGGGGCCTTACAGATACGCAGTATTTT CASSGGGLTDTQYF
TRBJ2-7 TRBV27 TRBD1 once TGTGCCAGCAGTCCGCGGACAGGGGTAAACGAGCAGTACTTC CASSPRTGVNEQYF
TRBJ2-7 TRBV2 NA NA TGTGCCAGCAAGGCGGGGGCCGGGAGCTCCTACGAGCAGTACTTC CASKAGAGSSYEQYF
TRBJ1-2 TRBV2 NA few TGTGCCAGCAGTACGACAGTGCCTAACTATGGCTACACCTTC CASSTTVPNYGYTF
TRBJ1-2 TRBV10-3 NA NA TGTGCCATCAGTGAGTCGGGGCCGAGACACTATGGCTACACCTTC CAISESGPRHYGYTF
TRBJ2-7 TRBV5-4 NA once TGTGCCAGCAGCTTGTATCCGGGACACAGCTACGAGCAGTACTTC CASSLYPGHSYEQYF
TRBJ2-7 TRBV5-6 NA NA TGTGCCAGCAGCTTGGGGACAGTTCCCTACGAGCAGTACTTC CASSLGTVPYEQYF
TRBJ1-4 TRBV6-6 TRBD1 NA TGTGCCACCGGGGGGGACAGCACGATCTATGAAAAACTGTTTTTT CATGGDSTIYEKLFF
TRBJ2-1 TRBV9 TRBD2 NA TGTGCCAGCAGCCCCCCAGGAGCGGGGGTAATCAATGAGCAGTTCTTC CASSPPGAGVINEQFF
TRBJ1-2 TRBV18 TRBD1 NA TGTGCCAGCTCACCCGGGACAGGAACGGCGTCCATGGGCTACACCTTC CASSPGTGTASMGYTF
TRBJ1-1 TRBV6-4 NA NA TGTGCCAGCAGTGAATCAGTGGAGGACACTGAAGCTTTCTTT CASSESVEDTEAFF
TRBJ1-5 TRBV7-9 NA NA TGTGCCAGCAGCTTAGGGGAGCGCAATCAGCCCCAGCATTTT CASSLGERNQPQHF
TRBJ2-2 TRBV19 NA NA TGTGCCAGTAGTATCCGGCAGGGGTACACCGGGGAGCTGTTTTTT CASSIRQGYTGELFF